The 11 T cell receptor beta chains below come from one sample, sequenced in a study of T cells in Graves' hyperthyroidism and ophthalmopathy. Amplification of TCR beta CDR3 regions was performed using RNA transcripts as template. The HTBI primer set served for first-round RT-PCR of the TCR CDR3. Using its own MiXCR run on the multiplex PCR reads, TCRdb lists one record per CDR3 protein. The sample carries about 600,000 distinct CDR3 sequences, roughly 15% recorded once. Sequences were obtained from blood. The origin of the receptors is a woman aged 35 to 49 with Graves' ophthalmopathy.

The V gene is TRBV20-1, the J gene TRBJ1-2; 11 bases fit TRBD1. Unmatched junction bases numbered 5, after V lost 3 bases and J lost 5 bases. Germline V CDR1 and CDR2: DFQATT, SNEGSKA (reference sequence). The CDR3 contains 14 residues. This CDR3 reads CSARDRGRTYGYTF. CDR3 DNA: TGCAGTGCTAGGGACAGGGGGCGTACTTATGGCTACACCTTC.

The chain couples TRBV4-1 to TRBJ2-2, with 7 bases matching TRBD2. Trimming took 1 base from V and 5 from J; bases not matched to a gene: 4. Germline V gene lookup returns CDR1 MGHRA and CDR2 YSYEKL. The CDR3 runs 15 residues. Written as DNA, the CDR3 is TGCGCCAGCAGCCAAGCGGGAGGTATTACCGGGGAGCTGTTTTTT. It specifies CASSQAGGITGELFF.

This clonotype occurred many times. This chain uses TRBV12-3 or TRBV12-4 with TRBJ1-5; D is ambiguous. The germline V and J ends were trimmed by 8 bases and 1 base, with 15 bases remaining between them. The CDR3 extends over 15 amino acids. CDR3 amino acids: CASASVMESNQPQHF. Written as DNA, the CDR3 is TGTGCCAGCGCTTCAGTAATGGAGAGCAATCAGCCCCAGCATTTT.

The V and J genes are TRBV20-1 and TRBJ2-2, with D maybe TRBD1 (6 bases). The CDR3 has 12 residues. CDR1 is DFQATT and CDR2 is SNEGSKA in the germline V gene (reference sequence). V was pared by 6 bases and J by 6 bases, with 11 bases between. The CDR3 loop is CSAGGGPGELFF. The CDR3 region has the DNA TGCAGTGCCGGTGGGGGCCCCGGGGAGCTGTTTTTT.

A few counts support this clonotype. V usage is TRBV5-1 and J usage is TRBJ2-7; D gene uncertain. The CDR3 is made up of 14 amino acids. V gave up 2 bases and J gave up 4 bases, with 13 bases separating them. Germline values: CDR1 SGHRS, CDR2 YFSETQ. In DNA form, the CDR3 reads TGCGCCAGCAGCTTCCGGTCCCAACCTTACGAGCAGTACTTC. This translates into CASSFRSQPYEQYF.

This clonotype was counted many times. The V gene is TRBV2, the J gene TRBJ2-5, with TRBD2 matching over 10 bases. The CDR3 has 14 amino acids. Per germline, CDR1 SNHLY and CDR2 FYNNEI. V was pared by 6 bases and J by 5 bases, with 6 bases of the junction left unmatched. CDR3 sequence: CASSSIAGGETQYF. As DNA, the CDR3 is TGTGCCAGCAGCTCAATAGCGGGAGGCGAGACCCAGTACTTC.

The sample holds many counts of this clonotype. The chain carries TRBV2 and TRBJ1-2; a weak D match, TRBD1 (5 bases). The CDR3 contains 14 residues. Germline lookup yields CDR1 SNHLY and CDR2 FYNNEI. The V and J ends lost 1 base and 2 bases respectively, with 8 bases between them. This chain's CDR3 is CASSEERGNYGYTF. CDR3 bases: TGTGCCAGCAGTGAAGAGCGGGGCAACTATGGCTACACCTTC.

The sample holds a few counts of this clonotype. The chain couples TRBV11-2 to TRBJ2-1; TRBD1 agrees at 7 bases. V shed 5 bases, J shed 6 bases, and the junction held 7 bases outside the gene matches. The germline CDR1 and CDR2 sequences are SGHAT and FQNNGV. The CDR3 length is 14 residues. The CDR3, as DNA: TGTGCCAGCAGCATGGTTAGGACAGGCAATGAGCAGTTCTTC. This translates into CASSMVRTGNEQFF.

The chain has TRBV5-1 and TRBJ1-1; a possible D gene is TRBD1 (5 bases). The V end was cut by 5 bases, the J end by 1 base, with 12 bases between. The CDR3 has 14 residues. CDR1 and CDR2 (germline): SGHRS, YFSETQ. CDR3 sequence: CASRPWTPNTEAFF. The CDR3 region has the DNA TGCGCCAGCAGACCCTGGACACCGAACACTGAAGCTTTCTTT. The variable domain in full, completed from reference TRBV5-1 and TRBJ1-1, reads KAGVTQTPRYLIKTRGQQVTLSCSPISGHRSVSWYQQTPGQGLQFLFEYFSETQRNKGNFPGRFSGRQFSNSRSEMNVSTLELGDSALYLCASRPWTPNTEAFFGQGTRLTVV.

The sample holds a few counts of this clonotype. In nucleotides, the CDR3 is TGCAGTGCCTATTTAGGCAGGGGGAATCAGCCCCAGCATTTT. This encodes CSAYLGRGNQPQHF. The rearrangement joins TRBV20-1 to TRBJ1-5, with TRBD1 matching over 7 bases. In germline, CDR1 is DFQATT, CDR2 SNEGSKA (reference sequence). The CDR3 totals 14 residues. V shed 6 bases and J 4 bases; nucleotides not matched to a gene: 9.

This clonotype appeared many times. The chain carries TRBV12-3 or TRBV12-4 and TRBJ2-1; perhaps TRBD1 as D (5 bases). The CDR3 has 13 residues. The germline V and J ends were trimmed by 4 bases and 5 bases, with 9 bases remaining between them. CDR3 protein: CASSSTEDNEQFF. CDR3 in DNA: TGTGCCAGCAGTTCGACAGAGGACAATGAGCAGTTCTTC.